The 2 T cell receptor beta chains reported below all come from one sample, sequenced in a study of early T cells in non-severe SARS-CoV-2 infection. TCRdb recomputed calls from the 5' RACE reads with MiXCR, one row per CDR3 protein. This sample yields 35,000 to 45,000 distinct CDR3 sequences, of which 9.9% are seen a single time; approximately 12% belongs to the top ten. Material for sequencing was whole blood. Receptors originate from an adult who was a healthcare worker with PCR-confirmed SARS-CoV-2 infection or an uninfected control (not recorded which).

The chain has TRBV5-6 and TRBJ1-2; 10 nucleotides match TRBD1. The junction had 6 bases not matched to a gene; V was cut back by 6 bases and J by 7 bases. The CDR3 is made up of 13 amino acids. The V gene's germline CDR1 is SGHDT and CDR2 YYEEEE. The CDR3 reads CASNLDRGFGYTF. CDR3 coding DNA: TGTGCCAGCAATCTGGACAGGGGGTTTGGCTACACCTTC.

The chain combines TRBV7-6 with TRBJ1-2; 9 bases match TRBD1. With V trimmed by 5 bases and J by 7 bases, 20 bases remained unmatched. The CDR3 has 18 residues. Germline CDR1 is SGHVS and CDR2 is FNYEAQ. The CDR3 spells CASSPRPTDVTGGAGYTF. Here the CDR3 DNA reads TGTGCCAGCAGCCCTCGCCCGACGGACGTGACAGGGGGAGCTGGCTACACCTTC.